This passage covers 19 T cell receptor beta chains from one sample sequenced in a study of T cells after posttransplantation cyclophosphamide (TCRdb year 2016). The library was obtained by the immunoSEQ multiplex PCR assay. The source is immuneACCESS, and TCRdb retained only in-frame sequences with V and J called. Part of the clones is not carried over; for the studies checked, unresolved V genes explain less than half of this, and the remainder is unexplained. The table for this sample lists some 61,000 clones; around 93% of them were counted only once. 2.5% to 3% of the sample lies in the top ten. Sequenced sample: PBMCs. These receptors all come from a young woman in good health and a related stem cell transplant donor.

This chain connects TRBV5-1 to TRBJ2-1; D may match TRBD1 or TRBD2 (6 bases each). CDR3 size: 17 residues. The germline V and J ends were trimmed by 1 base and 5 bases, with 19 bases remaining between them. The germline gives CDR1 SGHRS, CDR2 YFSETQ. This chain's CDR3 is CASSLRYQRGRNNEQFF. The CDR3, as DNA: TGCGCCAGCAGCTTGAGGTACCAACGGGGGCGAAACAATGAGCAGTTCTTC.

The rearrangement uses TRBV7-8 and TRBJ1-3; D remains ambiguous. The CDR3 is 17 amino acids. Trimming stripped 0 bases from V and 4 bases from J, with 16 bases between. Germline CDR1 reads SGHVS; CDR2 reads FQNEAQ. The DNA of the CDR3 is TGTGCCAGCAGCTTAGCTCGACGGACGGATTGGGGAAACACCATATATTTT. It is translated as CASSLARRTDWGNTIYF. The full variable domain, its missing parts supplied by reference TRBV7-8 and TRBJ1-3, is GAGVSQSPRYKVAKRGQDVALRCDPISGHVSLFWYQQALGQGPEFLTYFQNEAQLDKSGLPSDRFFAERPEGSVSTLKIQRTQQEDSAVYLCASSLARRTDWGNTIYFGEGSWLTVV.

The V and J genes are TRBV4-1 and TRBJ1-5; no firm D call. From germline, CDR1 is MGHRA and CDR2 YSYEKL. V gave up 2 bases and J gave up 4 bases, with 12 bases separating them. The CDR3 sequence is 15 residues long. This CDR3 reads CASSQSPANNQPQHF. The CDR3 DNA reads as TGCGCCAGCAGCCAAAGCCCCGCCAATAATCAGCCCCAGCATTTT.

The chain carries TRBV7-9 and TRBJ2-1, with D perhaps assigned TRBD1 or TRBD2 (6 bases each). The CDR3 is made up of 13 amino acids. Germline CDR1 SEHNR, CDR2 FQNEAQ (reference sequence). The ends were cut back, 8 bases at V and 0 bases at J, with 8 bases in the middle. The CDR3 nucleotides read TGTGCCAGCTCGGGGGCCTCCTACAATGAGCAGTTCTTC. Its protein product is CASSGASYNEQFF. The variable domain in full, with the rest retrieved from reference TRBV7-9 and TRBJ2-1, is DTGVSQNPRHKITKRGQNVTFRCDPISEHNRLYWYRQTLGQGPEFLTYFQNEAQLEKSRLLSDRFSAERPKGSFSTLEIQRTEQGDSAMYLCASSGASYNEQFFGPGTRLTVL.

This clone was seen just once. The genes are TRBV15 and TRBJ2-3; TRBD2 matches at 14 bases. The CDR3 consists of 16 residues. Germline CDR1 reads LNHNV; CDR2 reads YYDKDF (reference sequence). With 5 bases clipped from V and 3 bases from J, the junction kept 4 bases outside the gene matches. The CDR3 loop is CATSPRLAGGTDTQYF. CDR3 bases: TGTGCCACCAGCCCACGACTAGCGGGGGGGACAGATACGCAGTATTTT.

The V and J genes are TRBV28 and TRBJ1-2; D not certain. V was shortened by 4 bases and J by 2 bases, with 14 bases between the two germline ends. Germline values: CDR1 MDHEN, CDR2 SYDVKM. The CDR3 has 15 residues. The CDR3 here is CASSSSGEGNYGYTF. In nucleotides, the CDR3 is TGTGCCAGCAGTTCCTCTGGGGAGGGCAACTATGGCTACACCTTC.

This chain joins TRBV27 and TRBJ1-2; 8 nucleotides match TRBD1. V dropped 0 bases and J dropped 1; count of bases not matched to a gene: 1. Germline V gives CDR1 MNHEY, CDR2 SMNVEV (reference sequence). The CDR3 totals 15 residues. The CDR3, as DNA: TGTGCCAGCAGTTTATCCGGACAGGGTAACTATGGCTACACCTTC. Amino acids: CASSLSGQGNYGYTF.

This chain connects TRBV4-1 to TRBJ1-2; D is perhaps TRBD1 (6 bases). CDR3 size: 14 residues. Germline CDR1 is MGHRA and CDR2 is YSYEKL. Trimming shortened V by 1 base and J by 7 bases, and 13 bases separated the two germline ends. The DNA for the CDR3 is TGCGCCAGCAGCCAAGCCGGGGCGACAGGTGGCTACACCTTC. It encodes CASSQAGATGGYTF.

This chain connects TRBV5-4 to TRBJ1-5, with 8 bases identical to TRBD1. Trimming took 3 bases from V and 5 from J; bases not matched to a gene: 7. Germline V gene sequence: CDR1 SGHNT, CDR2 YYREEE (reference sequence). The CDR3 covers 15 residues. The CDR3 reads CASSSGTGNDQPQHF. Written as DNA, the CDR3 is TGTGCCAGCAGCTCCGGGACAGGCAATGATCAGCCCCAGCATTTT.

CDR3 coding DNA: TGTGCCACCAGCAGAGATAGGCAGGGGGCTAATGAAAAACTGTTTTTT. It codes for CATSRDRQGANEKLFF. The J gene is TRBJ1-4, the V gene TRBV15; 7 positions agree with TRBD1. This CDR3 has 16 amino acids. CDR1 is LNHNV and CDR2 is YYDKDF in the germline V gene (reference sequence). Trimming cost V 0 bases and J 3 bases; bases outside gene matches: 4.

The chain combines TRBV6-5 with TRBJ2-7; 7 bases fit TRBD1. V lost 5 bases and J lost 3; bases outside the gene matches: 7. The CDR3 has 14 residues. CDR1 and CDR2 from the germline V gene are MNHEY and SVGAGI. The CDR3 here is CASSHRGLNYEQYF. CDR3 DNA sequence: TGTGCCAGCAGTCACAGGGGATTGAACTACGAGCAGTACTTC.

The chain recombines TRBV14 with TRBJ1-5; D is uncertain. Trimming removed 2 bases at V and 3 bases at J, with 5 bases between. CDR1 SGHDN and CDR2 FVKESK come from the germline V gene. This CDR3 spans 13 amino acids. The CDR3 DNA reads TGTGCCAGCAGCCAAAGTCTCAATCAGCCCCAGCATTTT. Translation gives CASSQSLNQPQHF.

This chain joins TRBV19 and TRBJ1-3; no reliable D call. The CDR3 covers 14 residues. From germline, CDR1 is LNHDA and CDR2 SQIVND (reference sequence). Trimming shortened V by 7 bases and J by 8 bases, and 18 bases separated the two germline ends. In DNA form, the CDR3 reads TGTGCCAGTAAGAATTCGCAGGCATCGGACACCATATATTTT. Its translation: CASKNSQASDTIYF.

The chain links TRBV13 to TRBJ2-7; D ambiguous. This CDR3 comprises 13 residues. V gave up 6 bases and J gave up 6 bases, with 15 bases separating them. Germline assignment: CDR1 PRHDT and CDR2 FYEKMQ (reference sequence). The CDR3 DNA reads TGTGCCAGCAGTCCGGACCCGGCTGGCGAGCAGTACTTC. It translates to CASSPDPAGEQYF.

V gene TRBV6-5 combines with J gene TRBJ2-5; 10 positions match TRBD2. Germline CDR1 reads MNHEY; CDR2 reads SVGAGI. Trimming cost V 2 bases and J 5 bases; bases outside gene matches: 8. The CDR3 is made up of 16 amino acids. The CDR3 DNA is TGTGCCAGCAGTTACAGCGGGGGGGCCCGGGTGGAGACCCAGTACTTC. It codes for CASSYSGGARVETQYF.

J is TRBJ2-7 and V is TRBV6-1; either TRBD1 or TRBD2 may supply D (6 bases each). Germline CDR1 reads MNHNS; CDR2 reads SASEGT. The CDR3 has 16 amino acids. With 4 bases removed from V and 0 bases from J, the gap between germline ends came to 16 bases. CDR3 sequence reads: CASSGDRRGSSYEQYF. DNA for the CDR3: TGTGCCAGCAGTGGAGATCGGAGGGGGTCCTCCTACGAGCAGTACTTC.

The chain recombines TRBV27 with TRBJ1-1; 7 bases align to TRBD1. Trimming took 2 bases from V and 6 from J; bases not matched to a gene: 6. The length of the CDR3 is 14 residues. Germline CDR1 is MNHEY and CDR2 is SMNVEV (reference sequence). The CDR3 protein is CASSLVKQGPEAFF. Here the CDR3 DNA reads TGTGCCAGCAGTTTAGTTAAACAGGGGCCTGAAGCTTTCTTT.

The rearrangement joins TRBV27 to TRBJ1-1; D is possibly TRBD1 (5 bases). In germline, CDR1 is MNHEY, CDR2 SMNVEV (reference sequence). V shed 4 bases and J shed 4 bases, with 16 bases lying between them. This CDR3 is built from 15 residues. CDR3 in DNA: TGTGCCAGCAGTTCAACCCCAGGGTCGGGCACTGAAGCTTTCTTT. This translates into CASSSTPGSGTEAFF.

The chain couples TRBV7-8 to TRBJ2-3; D uncertain. V was trimmed by 1 base and J by 0 bases, leaving 8 bases between them. The V gene's germline CDR1 is SGHVS and CDR2 FQNEAQ. This CDR3 spans 15 amino acids. The CDR3 loop is CASSLGLRSTDTQYF. CDR3 in DNA: TGTGCCAGCAGCTTAGGACTGCGAAGCACAGATACGCAGTATTTT.